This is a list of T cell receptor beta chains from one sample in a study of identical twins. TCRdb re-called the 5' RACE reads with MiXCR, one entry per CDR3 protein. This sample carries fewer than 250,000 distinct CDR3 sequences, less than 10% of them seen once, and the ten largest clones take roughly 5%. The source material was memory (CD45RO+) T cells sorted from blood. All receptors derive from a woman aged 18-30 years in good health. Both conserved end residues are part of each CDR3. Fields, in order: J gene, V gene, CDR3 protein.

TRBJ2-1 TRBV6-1 CASSEWQGGYIF
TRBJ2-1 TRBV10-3 CAIRQGENEQFF
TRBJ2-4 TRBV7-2 CASSTQPTVAKNIQYF
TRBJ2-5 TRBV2 CAVIWLETQYF
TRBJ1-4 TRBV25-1 CASSDRLREKLFF
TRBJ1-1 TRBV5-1 CASSLAWLNTEAFF
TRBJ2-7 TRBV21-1 CASSAQDRVAYEQYF
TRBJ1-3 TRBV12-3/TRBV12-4 CASSLALASSGNTIYF
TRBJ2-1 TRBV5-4 CATREGGSSYNEQFF
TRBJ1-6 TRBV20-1 CSATPGQGYSPLHF
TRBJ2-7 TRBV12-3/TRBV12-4 CASSLKQRYQGGTEQYF
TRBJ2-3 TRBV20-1 CSASGTPTDTQYF
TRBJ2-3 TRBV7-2 CASSLVAAGKSGTQYF
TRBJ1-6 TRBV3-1 CASSQDGYNSPLHF
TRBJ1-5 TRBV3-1 CASSRLPGSNQPQHF
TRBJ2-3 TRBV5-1 CASSLLAGGPHTDTQYF
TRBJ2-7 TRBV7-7 CASSPDRTSYEQYF
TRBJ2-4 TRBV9 CASSPPGRKNIQYF
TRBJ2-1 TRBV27 CASSFLAGGNEQFF
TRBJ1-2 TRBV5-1 CASSLTAEGYTF
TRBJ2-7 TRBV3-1 CASSPPGQGNEQYF
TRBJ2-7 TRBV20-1 CSAPGQYEQYF
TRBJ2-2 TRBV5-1 CASSLEGSNTGELFF
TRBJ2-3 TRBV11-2 CASSLGYSGRSETTDTQYF
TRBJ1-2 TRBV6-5 CASSYGGRYTF
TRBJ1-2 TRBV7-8 CASSLGGGSYTF
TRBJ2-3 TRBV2 CASSEDRSTDTQYF